Presented here are 27 T cell receptor beta chains from one specimen sequenced in a study of lymphopenia after photon versus proton radiotherapy (dated 2019 in TCRdb). Libraries came from the immunoSEQ multiplex PCR assay. In TCRdb, the immuneACCESS table is reduced to in-frame sequences with V and J assigned. These tables do not hold every clone; where another copy was compared, an unresolved V gene accounts for under half, and the others remain unexplained. Here the sample has about 20,000 clones; almost 85% occur a single time. The top ten constitute approximately 2.6% of the sample. The sample consisted of peripheral blood, taken from a patient treated with photon-based radiotherapy. All receptors come from a woman between 50 and 59 years old with pancreatic cancer.

The chain couples TRBV25-1 to TRBJ2-1; the D gene is possibly TRBD2 (6 bases). Germline V CDR1 and CDR2: MGHDK, SYGVNS. The length of the CDR3 is 15 residues. V was cut by 3 bases and J by 2 bases, with 11 bases left in between. The CDR3 spells CASSDGGDPYNEQFF. The CDR3 DNA reads TGTGCCAGCAGTGACGGCGGGGACCCCTACAATGAGCAGTTCTTC.

This clone was seen once. This rearrangement joins TRBV7-3 to TRBJ2-5; 7 nucleotides agree with TRBD1. Per germline, CDR1 SGHTA and CDR2 FQGTGA. J was trimmed by 5 bases and V by 1 base; bases with no gene match: 7. The CDR3 loop spans 15 amino acids. CDR3 protein: CASSLIGGAGETQYF. CDR3 nucleotides: TGTGCCAGCAGCTTAATAGGGGGCGCAGGGGAGACCCAGTACTTC.

This clone was detected a few times. The rearrangement links TRBV28 to TRBJ2-1; 11 positions agree with TRBD2. With V trimmed by 5 bases and J by 2 bases, 5 bases remained unmatched. Germline CDR1 and CDR2: MDHEN and SYDVKM. This CDR3 is built from 16 residues. DNA of the CDR3: TGTGCCAGCAGTCTCCGGACTAGCGGGCCCTACAATGAGCAGTTCTTC. Protein: CASSLRTSGPYNEQFF.

This clone was counted only a few times. The chain recombines TRBV5-6 with TRBJ2-7, with D maybe TRBD2 (6 bases). V was cut by 0 bases and J by 2 bases, with 15 bases left in between. CDR3 length: 16 residues. Germline-derived CDR1 and CDR2 are SGHDT and YYEEEE. In DNA form, the CDR3 reads TGTGCCAGCAGCTTGGTCGGTAGGAGGGCGACCTACGAGCAGTACTTC. This encodes CASSLVGRRATYEQYF.

The rearrangement links TRBV14 to TRBJ2-1; 8 nucleotides line up with TRBD2. Germline CDR1 and CDR2: SGHDN and FVKESK. The CDR3 sequence is 17 residues long. V trimming: 10 bases; J trimming: 2 bases; junction bases outside the gene matches: 16. CDR3 sequence (DNA): TGTGCCACCTCGACTAGCGCCAGGGGTGGGACCTACAATGAGCAGTTCTTC. It specifies CATSTSARGGTYNEQFF.

The chain combines TRBV11-2 with TRBJ2-5; 12 bases match TRBD2. The trim removed 3 bases at V and 5 bases at J, leaving 10 bases unmatched. This CDR3 comprises 17 residues. The germline CDR1 and CDR2 sequences are SGHAT and FQNNGV. The CDR3 spells CASSFPTSGSSWETQYF. CDR3 sequence (DNA): TGTGCCAGCAGCTTCCCGACTAGCGGGAGTAGCTGGGAGACCCAGTACTTC.

The chain recombines TRBV5-4 with TRBJ2-1; D is ambiguous. Germline V gene sequence: CDR1 SGHNT, CDR2 YYREEE (reference sequence). CDR3 length equals 13 residues. Trimming cost V 5 bases and J 9 bases, with 15 bases left between them. The CDR3 coding sequence is TGTGCCAGCAGGTCCCCAAGTTCGGGTGAGCAGTTCTTC. It is translated as CASRSPSSGEQFF.

The genes are TRBV11-2 and TRBJ1-2; TRBD1 matches at 8 bases. V was clipped by 7 bases and J by 3 bases; unmatched bases: 10. From germline, CDR1 is SGHAT and CDR2 FQNNGV. The CDR3 sequence is 15 residues long. CDR3 coding DNA: TGTGCCAGCACCCCGGGGGACAGGATTTACTATGGCTACACCTTC. Its protein product is CASTPGDRIYYGYTF.

In its sample, this clone was seen a few times. Other DNA sequences in the sample encode the same CDR3. V is TRBV4-3 and J is TRBJ2-7; possible D gene TRBD1, 5 bases. Germline V gives CDR1 LGHNA, CDR2 YSLEER. The V end lost 0 bases, the J end lost 2 bases, and 5 bases lay between the germline ends. This CDR3 is built from 13 residues. The CDR3 sequence: CASSQDRAYEQYF. CDR3 nucleotide sequence: TGCGCCAGCAGCCAAGACAGGGCCTACGAGCAGTACTTC.

This rearrangement joins TRBV7-6 to TRBJ1-5, with D maybe TRBD1 (5 bases). There are 15 residues in the CDR3. From germline, CDR1 is SGHVS and CDR2 FNYEAQ. Between the trimmed V and J ends, which lost 3 bases and 3 bases, there was a span of 12 bases. The CDR3 spells CASSLGGGPNQPQHF. The CDR3 DNA reads as TGTGCCAGCAGCTTGGGCGGGGGTCCCAATCAGCCCCAGCATTTT.

The rearrangement uses TRBV6-6 and TRBJ1-1; 7 bases match TRBD1. Germline loops: CDR1 MNHNY, CDR2 SVGAGI (reference sequence). With V trimmed by 6 bases and J by 4 bases, 5 bases remained unmatched. The CDR3 is 13 residues long. The CDR3 nucleotides are TGTGCCAGCAGCAAACAGGGGAGCACTGAAGCTTTCTTT. Residues: CASSKQGSTEAFF.

The chain links TRBV11-2 to TRBJ2-5; perhaps D is TRBD1 or TRBD2 (5 bases each). V was clipped by 1 base and J by 4 bases, with 10 bases between them. The CDR3 totals 14 residues. CDR1 is SGHAT and CDR2 is FQNNGV in the germline V gene. DNA for the CDR3: TGTGCCAGCAGCTTAGGGGCAGGGAGAGAGACCCAGTACTTC. Translated, it gives CASSLGAGRETQYF.

About this clone: The junction departs from the called germline gene at one end, perhaps through a read error. The genes are TRBV18 and TRBJ2-2, with D perhaps given as TRBD1 or TRBD2 (5 bases each). The CDR3 extends over 13 amino acids. Per germline, CDR1 KGHSH and CDR2 LQKENI. CDR3 sequence reads: CTSSPGQGRELFF. In nucleotides, the CDR3 is TGTACCAGCTCACCGGGGCAGGGAAGGGAGCTGTTTTTT.

This chain links TRBV18 with TRBJ1-3; 8 bases fit TRBD1. The CDR3 has 16 residues. Germline V gene sequence: CDR1 KGHSH, CDR2 LQKENI. V lost 3 bases, J lost 0 bases, and 4 bases stayed unmatched. The CDR3 reads CASSPSDRVSGNTIYF. CDR3 DNA: TGTGCCAGCTCACCCTCGGACAGGGTCTCTGGAAACACCATATATTTT. Combining the CDR3 with reference TRBV18 and TRBJ1-3 gives the whole variable domain NAGVMQNPRHLVRRRGQEARLRCSPMKGHSHVYWYRQLPEEGLKFMVYLQKENIIDESGMPKERFSAEFPKEGPSILRIQQVVRGDSAAYFCASSPSDRVSGNTIYFGEGSWLTVV.

The chain links TRBV6-5 to TRBJ2-7; 7 nucleotides align to TRBD1. The V and J ends lost 6 bases and 7 bases, in that order; junction bases with no gene match: 12. Germline V CDR1 and CDR2: MNHEY, SVGAGI. The CDR3 has 14 residues. This CDR3 reads CASRPTTGSWEQYF. CDR3 coding DNA: TGTGCCAGCAGACCGACGACAGGGTCCTGGGAGCAGTACTTC.

This chain links TRBV5-1 with TRBJ1-4; the D gene is possibly TRBD1 (6 bases). Looked up from germline, CDR1 is SGHRS and CDR2 is YFSETQ. The CDR3 length is 16 residues. V shed 0 bases and J shed 2 bases, with 11 bases lying between them. CDR3 region: CASSLVGGLTNEKLFF. Written as DNA, the CDR3 is TGCGCCAGCAGCTTGGTCGGGGGGCTGACTAATGAAAAACTGTTTTTT.

V gene TRBV5-6 combines with J gene TRBJ2-6; maybe TRBD2 (5 bases). V gave up 4 bases and J gave up 1 base, with 9 bases separating them. The CDR3 has 15 residues. CDR1 and CDR2 from the germline V gene are SGHDT and YYEEEE. This CDR3 is CASSRRESGANVLTF. Written as DNA, the CDR3 is TGTGCCAGCAGCCGAAGGGAGTCTGGGGCCAACGTCCTGACTTTC.

The V and J genes are TRBV28 and TRBJ2-6; D call uncertain. This CDR3 is built from 13 residues. Germline loops: CDR1 MDHEN, CDR2 SYDVKM. V was clipped by 7 bases and J by 0 bases, with 4 bases between them. CDR3 DNA sequence: TGTGCCAGCATGGACTCTGGGGCCAACGTCCTGACTTTC. Its translation is CASMDSGANVLTF.

The chain links TRBV7-9 to TRBJ1-4, with D unclear. CDR1 is SEHNR and CDR2 is FQNEAQ in the germline V gene (reference sequence). The CDR3 covers 14 residues. V lost 1 base, J lost 7 bases, and 10 bases lay in between. The CDR3 region has the DNA TGTGCCAGCAGCTTAGGGGCTGGAGGTGAAAAACTGTTTTTT. Its protein product is CASSLGAGGEKLFF.

The chain uses TRBV7-8 and TRBJ2-7; TRBD2 aligns across 11 bases. This CDR3 is built from 15 residues. Per germline, CDR1 SGHVS and CDR2 FQNEAQ. Trimming removed 5 bases from V and 4 bases from J; junction bases left unmatched: 7. This CDR3 is CASSVRLAGSYEQYF. CDR3 DNA: TGTGCCAGCAGCGTTCGACTAGCGGGATCTTACGAGCAGTACTTC. Variable domain in full (rest from reference TRBV7-8 and TRBJ2-7): GAGVSQSPRYKVAKRGQDVALRCDPISGHVSLFWYQQALGQGPEFLTYFQNEAQLDKSGLPSDRFFAERPEGSVSTLKIQRTQQEDSAVYLCASSVRLAGSYEQYFGPGTRLTVT.

The V call is TRBV7-9, the J call TRBJ2-5; 13 bases agree with TRBD2. The V gene end was trimmed by 2 bases and the J gene end by 5 bases; junction bases not matched to a gene: 11. This CDR3 contains 18 residues. Germline loops: CDR1 SEHNR, CDR2 FQNEAQ (reference sequence). The chain's CDR3 is CASSLRGTSGTLVETQYF. The CDR3, as DNA: TGTGCCAGCAGCTTACGGGGGACTAGCGGGACTTTGGTGGAGACCCAGTACTTC.

The chain carries TRBV5-1 and TRBJ1-1; D remains unclear. Germline V gives CDR1 SGHRS, CDR2 YFSETQ. The V end was cut by 0 bases, the J end by 4 bases, with 7 bases between. CDR3 length: 13 residues. In DNA form, the CDR3 reads TGCGCCAGCAGCTTGGCCGGGCCCACTGAAGCTTTCTTT. It codes for CASSLAGPTEAFF.

The chain uses TRBV30 and TRBJ2-1; 9 bases are shared with TRBD2. The CDR3 contains 17 residues. Germline V gene data show CDR1 as GTSNPN and CDR2 as SVGIG (reference sequence). With V trimmed by 4 bases and J by 5 bases, 15 bases remained unmatched. In nucleotides, the CDR3 is TGTGCCTGGAAATTGGCGGGAGGGCCCGTCATCAACAATGAGCAGTTCTTC. Amino acids: CAWKLAGGPVINNEQFF.

This chain joins TRBV7-8 and TRBJ2-2, with D perhaps matching TRBD1 or TRBD2 (7 bases each). V lost 8 bases and J lost 6, with 19 bases in between. The CDR3 length is 15 residues. Germline CDR1 SGHVS, CDR2 FQNEAQ. CDR3 nucleotides: TGTGCCAGCCACTTCCGCAGGGGGGGGTCCGGGGAGCTGTTTTTT. Its protein is CASHFRRGGSGELFF.

This chain links TRBV19 with TRBJ2-3; D is undetermined. Germline V CDR1 and CDR2: LNHDA, SQIVND (reference sequence). The length of the CDR3 is 15 residues. Trimming removed 1 base at V and 3 bases at J, with 11 bases between. The DNA for the CDR3 is TGTGCCAGTAGTATAGGCGCGGAGTGGACAGATACGCAGTATTTT. Its translation is CASSIGAEWTDTQYF.

On this clone itself: The same CDR3 also results from other DNA sequences found in this sample. The CDR3 DNA reads TGTGCCAGCAGTCCCCCCGGACTTCGAGGGGATGGCTACACCTTC. As protein: CASSPPGLRGDGYTF. V usage is TRBV27 and J usage is TRBJ1-2; possibly TRBD1 for D (5 bases). Trimming removed 5 bases at V and 6 bases at J, with 19 bases between. Germline CDR1 and CDR2: MNHEY and SMNVEV (reference sequence). This CDR3 is built from 15 residues.

This chain links TRBV2 with TRBJ1-4, with D maybe TRBD1 (5 bases). CDR3 length: 15 amino acids. Germline CDR1 is SNHLY and CDR2 is FYNNEI. The ends were cut back, 1 base at V and 8 bases at J, with 14 bases in the middle. The CDR3 loop reads CASSEEQTGYEKLFF. DNA for the CDR3: TGTGCCAGCAGTGAAGAACAAACAGGATACGAAAAACTGTTTTTT. Drawing the rest from reference TRBV2 and TRBJ1-4, the complete variable domain is EPEVTQTPSHQVTQMGQEVILRCVPISNHLYFYWYRQILGQKVEFLVSFYNNEISEKSEIFDDQFSVERPDGSNFTLKIRSTKLEDSAMYFCASSEEQTGYEKLFFGSGTQLSVL.